The rows below give T cell receptor beta chains drawn from one sample of a study of OX40 agonist ivuxolimab in advanced cancers. Generated by immunoSEQ multiplex PCR, the TCRdb table keeps only in-frame clones and is missing some. This table holds under 85,000 clones, nearly 95% found once. This specimen was CD4+ or CD8+ T cells sorted from blood, taken in a trial of the OX40 agonist ivuxolimab. The receptor source for this set is an adult with an advanced solid tumor such as melanoma, head and neck, liver or kidney cancer. Each CDR3 is given with its conserved first and last residue. Each record gives: D gene, V gene, clone size, J gene, CDR3 DNA, CDR3 protein. A D gene is named only where the DNA matches it firmly. Not all rows give a size; the values are once, few, many and, for expanded clones, a class.

D gene: TRBD2
V gene: TRBV6-5
clone size: -
J gene: TRBJ2-7
CDR3 DNA: TGTGCCAGCCGTCAGCGGGAGGGGGGCTACGAGCAGTACTTC
CDR3 protein: CASRQREGGYEQYF

D gene: TRBD2
V gene: TRBV14
clone size: -
J gene: TRBJ2-7
CDR3 DNA: TGTGCCAGCAGCCAAGCGGGAGGGACCTACGAGCAGTACTTC
CDR3 protein: CASSQAGGTYEQYF

D gene: TRBD1
V gene: TRBV28
clone size: -
J gene: TRBJ2-7
CDR3 DNA: TGTGCCAGCAGGCCCGACAGGGGCAACGAGCAGTACTTC
CDR3 protein: CASRPDRGNEQYF

D gene: -
V gene: TRBV27
clone size: -
J gene: TRBJ2-7
CDR3 DNA: TGTGCCAGCAGTTGGGGGTTGTCGGCAGACTACACCTACGAGCAGTACTTC
CDR3 protein: CASSWGLSADYTYEQYF

D gene: -
V gene: TRBV5-6
clone size: -
J gene: TRBJ2-7
CDR3 DNA: TGTGCCAGCAGCTTGGGAAGCTCCTACGAGCAGTACTTC
CDR3 protein: CASSLGSSYEQYF

D gene: TRBD1
V gene: TRBV28
clone size: -
J gene: TRBJ2-7
CDR3 DNA: TGTGCCAGCACCCCTGGACAGGGAAGATCCTACGAGCAGTACTTC
CDR3 protein: CASTPGQGRSYEQYF

D gene: -
V gene: TRBV11-2
clone size: -
J gene: TRBJ1-1
CDR3 DNA: TGTGCCAGCAGCTTAGGCGTGGATAAGGCTTTCTTT
CDR3 protein: CASSLGVDKAFF

D gene: -
V gene: TRBV5-1
clone size: -
J gene: TRBJ1-4
CDR3 DNA: TGCGCCAGCAGCTTGGCCGCAGGGCATGAAAAACTGTTTTTT
CDR3 protein: CASSLAAGHEKLFF

D gene: TRBD1
V gene: TRBV2
clone size: -
J gene: TRBJ1-2
CDR3 DNA: TGTGCCAGCAGTGAACTATCCGGGACAGGGAGGTTGGGCTACACCTTC
CDR3 protein: CASSELSGTGRLGYTF

D gene: -
V gene: TRBV6-1
clone size: -
J gene: TRBJ1-6
CDR3 DNA: TGTGCCTCGGGGGAGGTCAATTCACCCCTCCACTTT
CDR3 protein: CASGEVNSPLHF

D gene: TRBD2
V gene: TRBV6-1
clone size: -
J gene: TRBJ2-5
CDR3 DNA: TGTGCCAGCAGTGACCCGGGACTAGCGGGAGGTAAGGAGACCCAGTACTTC
CDR3 protein: CASSDPGLAGGKETQYF

D gene: -
V gene: TRBV6-6
clone size: -
J gene: TRBJ2-1
CDR3 DNA: TGTGCCAGCAGTTACGGGGCGGGCGGTGAGCAGTTCTTC
CDR3 protein: CASSYGAGGEQFF

D gene: -
V gene: TRBV27
clone size: once
J gene: TRBJ2-7
CDR3 DNA: TGTGCCAGCAGTCACGGGGCCTACGAGCAGTACTTC
CDR3 protein: CASSHGAYEQYF

D gene: -
V gene: TRBV11-2
clone size: -
J gene: TRBJ1-1
CDR3 DNA: TGTGCCAGCAGCTCGGGGGGGATAGAAGCTTTCTTT
CDR3 protein: CASSSGGIEAFF

D gene: -
V gene: TRBV28
clone size: -
J gene: TRBJ2-3
CDR3 DNA: TGTGCCAGCAGTCAAGTACGGGATACAGATACGCAGTATTTT
CDR3 protein: CASSQVRDTDTQYF

D gene: -
V gene: TRBV4-1
clone size: -
J gene: TRBJ2-1
CDR3 DNA: TGCGCCAGCAGCCAAGTCTCGCGCAATGAGCAGTTCTTC
CDR3 protein: CASSQVSRNEQFF

D gene: -
V gene: TRBV5-1
clone size: -
J gene: TRBJ1-1
CDR3 DNA: TGCGCCAGCAGCTTGTCGTCAGTCCTGAACACTGAAGCTTTCTTT
CDR3 protein: CASSLSSVLNTEAFF

D gene: -
V gene: TRBV29-1
clone size: -
J gene: TRBJ2-2
CDR3 DNA: TGCAGCGTTGAATGGCATCAAACCGGGGAGCTGTTTTTT
CDR3 protein: CSVEWHQTGELFF

D gene: TRBD1
V gene: TRBV19
clone size: -
J gene: TRBJ1-3
CDR3 DNA: TGTGCCAGTATTCAAATGACCGGGACAGTCACTGGAAACACCATATATTTT
CDR3 protein: CASIQMTGTVTGNTIYF

D gene: -
V gene: TRBV6-6
clone size: -
J gene: TRBJ2-7
CDR3 DNA: TGTGCCAGCAGGGGGGCGTCCTACGAGCAGTACTTC
CDR3 protein: CASRGASYEQYF

D gene: TRBD1
V gene: TRBV10-3
clone size: -
J gene: TRBJ1-1
CDR3 DNA: TGTGCCATCAGGCAGGGGGAGAACACTGAAGCTTTCTTT
CDR3 protein: CAIRQGENTEAFF

D gene: -
V gene: TRBV21-1
clone size: -
J gene: TRBJ1-1
CDR3 DNA: TGTGCCAGCAGCATACTCCCGAGGCGGGACAGGGGACCGAACACTGAAGCTTTCTTT
CDR3 protein: CASSILPRRDRGPNTEAFF

D gene: -
V gene: TRBV13
clone size: few
J gene: TRBJ1-6
CDR3 DNA: TGTGCCAGCAGCTTAGATAATTCACCCCTCCACTTT
CDR3 protein: CASSLDNSPLHF

D gene: -
V gene: TRBV5-1
clone size: -
J gene: TRBJ1-1
CDR3 DNA: TGCGCCAGCAGCTTCCAGGGAACAGAGGCTTTCTTT
CDR3 protein: CASSFQGTEAFF